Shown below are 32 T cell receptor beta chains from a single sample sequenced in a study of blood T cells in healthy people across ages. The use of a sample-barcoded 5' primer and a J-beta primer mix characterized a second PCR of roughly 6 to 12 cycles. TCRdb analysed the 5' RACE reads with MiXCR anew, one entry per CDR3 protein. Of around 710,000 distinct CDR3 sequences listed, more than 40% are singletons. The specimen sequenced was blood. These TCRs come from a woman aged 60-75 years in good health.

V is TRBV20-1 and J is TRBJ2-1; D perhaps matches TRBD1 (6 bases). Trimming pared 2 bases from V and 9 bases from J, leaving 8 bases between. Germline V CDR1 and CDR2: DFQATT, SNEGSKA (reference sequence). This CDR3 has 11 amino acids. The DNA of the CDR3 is TGCAGTGCTAGATCAGGGGCTGAGCAGTTCTTC. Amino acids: CSARSGAEQFF.

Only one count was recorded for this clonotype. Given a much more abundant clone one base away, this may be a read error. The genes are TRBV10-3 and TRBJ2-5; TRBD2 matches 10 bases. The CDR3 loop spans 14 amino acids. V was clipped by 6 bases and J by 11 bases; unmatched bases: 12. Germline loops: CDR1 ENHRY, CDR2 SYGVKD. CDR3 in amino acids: CAISGLAEYNEQYF. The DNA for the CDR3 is TGTGCCATCAGCGGACTAGCGGAATACAATGAGCAGTACTTC.

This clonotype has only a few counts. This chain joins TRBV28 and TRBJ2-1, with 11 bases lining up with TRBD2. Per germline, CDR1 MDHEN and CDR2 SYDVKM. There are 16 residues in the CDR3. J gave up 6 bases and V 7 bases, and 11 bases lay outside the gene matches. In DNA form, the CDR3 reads TGTGCCAGCAAGAGCGTAGCGGGAGGGCCCTTCAATGAGCAGTTCTTC. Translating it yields CASKSVAGGPFNEQFF.

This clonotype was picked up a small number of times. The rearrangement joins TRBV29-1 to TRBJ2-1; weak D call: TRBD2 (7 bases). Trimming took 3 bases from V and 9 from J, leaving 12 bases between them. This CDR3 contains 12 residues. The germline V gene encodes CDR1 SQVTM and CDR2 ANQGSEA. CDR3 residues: CSVEKGGPEQFF. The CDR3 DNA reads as TGCAGCGTTGAGAAGGGGGGGCCTGAGCAGTTCTTC.

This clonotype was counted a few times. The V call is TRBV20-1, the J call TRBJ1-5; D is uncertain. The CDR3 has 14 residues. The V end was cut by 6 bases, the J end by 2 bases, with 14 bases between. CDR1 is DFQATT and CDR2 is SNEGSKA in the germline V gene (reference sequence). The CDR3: CSALVGLRNQPQHF. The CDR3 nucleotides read TGCAGTGCCTTGGTGGGATTGCGCAATCAGCCCCAGCATTTT.

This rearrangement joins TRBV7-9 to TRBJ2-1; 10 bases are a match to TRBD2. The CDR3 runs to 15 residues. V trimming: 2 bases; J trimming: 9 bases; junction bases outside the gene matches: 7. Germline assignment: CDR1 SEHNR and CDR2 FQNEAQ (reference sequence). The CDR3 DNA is TGTGCCAGCAGCTTACTAAGCGGGGGGGCCATTGAGCAGTTCTTC. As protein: CASSLLSGGAIEQFF.

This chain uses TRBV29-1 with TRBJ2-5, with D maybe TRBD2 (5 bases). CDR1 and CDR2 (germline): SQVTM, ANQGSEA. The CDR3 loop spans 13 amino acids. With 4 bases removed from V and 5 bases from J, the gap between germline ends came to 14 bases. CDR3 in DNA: TGCAGCGTTGTACCCCCGGGAAGGGAGACCCAGTACTTC. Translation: CSVVPPGRETQYF.

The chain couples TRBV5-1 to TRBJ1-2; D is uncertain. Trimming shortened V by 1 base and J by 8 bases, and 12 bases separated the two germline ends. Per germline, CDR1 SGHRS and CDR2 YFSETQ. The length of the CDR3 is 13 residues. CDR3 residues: CASSLLADGGYTF. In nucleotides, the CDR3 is TGCGCCAGCAGCTTGTTGGCCGATGGAGGCTACACCTTC.

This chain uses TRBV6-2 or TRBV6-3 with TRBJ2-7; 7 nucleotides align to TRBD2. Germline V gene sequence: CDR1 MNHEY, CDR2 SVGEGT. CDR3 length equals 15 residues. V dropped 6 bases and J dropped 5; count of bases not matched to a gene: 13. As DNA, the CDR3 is TGTGCCAGCAGATACCTAGCGGCCAGAGTCGACGAGCAGTACTTC. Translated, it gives CASRYLAARVDEQYF.

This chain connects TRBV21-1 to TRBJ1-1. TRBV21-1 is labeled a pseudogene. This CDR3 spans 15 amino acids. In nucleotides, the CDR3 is TGTGCCAGCAACAAAGCCGGAGGGCGGAGCACTGAAGCTTTCTTT. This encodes CASNKAGGRSTEAFF.

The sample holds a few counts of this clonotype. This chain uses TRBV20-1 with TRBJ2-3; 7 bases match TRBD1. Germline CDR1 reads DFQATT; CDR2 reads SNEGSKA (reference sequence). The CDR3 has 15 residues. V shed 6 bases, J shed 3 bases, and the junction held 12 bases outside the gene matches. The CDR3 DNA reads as TGCAGTGCCGAATACAGGGGTGGGGGAACAGATACGCAGTATTTT. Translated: CSAEYRGGGTDTQYF.

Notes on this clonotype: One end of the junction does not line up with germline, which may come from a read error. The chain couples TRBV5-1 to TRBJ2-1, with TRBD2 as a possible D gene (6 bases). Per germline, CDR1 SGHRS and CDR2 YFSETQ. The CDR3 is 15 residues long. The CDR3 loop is CAGSLGTGEHNEQFF. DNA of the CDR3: TGCGCCGGCAGCTTGGGGACGGGAGAGCACAATGAGCAGTTCTTC.

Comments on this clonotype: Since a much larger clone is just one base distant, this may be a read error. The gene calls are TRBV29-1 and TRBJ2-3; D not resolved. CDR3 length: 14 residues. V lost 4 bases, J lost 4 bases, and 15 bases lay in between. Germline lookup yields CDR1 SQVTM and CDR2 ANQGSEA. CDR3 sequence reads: CSVAPRVWADTQYF. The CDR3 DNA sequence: TGCAGCGTTGCCCCACGGGTCTGGGCAGATACGCAGTATTTT.

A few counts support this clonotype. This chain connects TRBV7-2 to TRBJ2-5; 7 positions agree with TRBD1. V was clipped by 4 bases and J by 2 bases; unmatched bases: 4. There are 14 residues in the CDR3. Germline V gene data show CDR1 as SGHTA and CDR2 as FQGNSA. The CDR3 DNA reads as TGTGCCAGCAGCTCATCGGGACAGCAAGAGACCCAGTACTTC. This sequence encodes CASSSSGQQETQYF.

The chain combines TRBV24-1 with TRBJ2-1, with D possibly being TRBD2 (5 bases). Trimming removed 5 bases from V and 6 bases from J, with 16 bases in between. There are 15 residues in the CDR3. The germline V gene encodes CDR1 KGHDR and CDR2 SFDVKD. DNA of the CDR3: TGTGCCACCAGTGTGCGAGGGCTCTACACCAATGAGCAGTTCTTC. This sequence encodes CATSVRGLYTNEQFF.

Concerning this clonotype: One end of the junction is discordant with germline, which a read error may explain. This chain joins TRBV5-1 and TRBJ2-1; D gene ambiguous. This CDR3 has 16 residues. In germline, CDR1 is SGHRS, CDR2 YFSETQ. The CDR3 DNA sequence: TGCGCCAACAGCCCCTCGGGCCCCCCCTCCTACAATGAGCAGTTCTTC. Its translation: CANSPSGPPSYNEQFF. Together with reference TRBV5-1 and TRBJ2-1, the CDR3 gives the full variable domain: KAGVTQTPRYLIKTRGQQVTLSCSPISGHRSVSWYQQTPGQGLQFLFEYFSETQRNKGNFPGRFSGRQFSNSRSEMNVSTLELGDSALYLCANSPSGPPSYNEQFFGPGTRLTVL.

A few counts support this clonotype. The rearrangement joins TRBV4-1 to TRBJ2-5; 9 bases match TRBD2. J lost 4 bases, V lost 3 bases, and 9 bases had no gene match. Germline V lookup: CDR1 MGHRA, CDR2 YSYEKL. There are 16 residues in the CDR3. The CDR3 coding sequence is TGCGCCAGCAGCCAGGAGCGGGGGGCCTCGGTAGAGACCCAGTACTTC. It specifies CASSQERGASVETQYF.

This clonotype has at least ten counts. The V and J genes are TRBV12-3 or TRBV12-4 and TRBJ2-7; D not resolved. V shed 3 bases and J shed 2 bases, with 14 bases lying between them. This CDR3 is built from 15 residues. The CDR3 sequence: CASSFRVRRAYEQYF. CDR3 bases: TGTGCCAGCAGTTTCCGGGTCCGTCGGGCCTACGAGCAGTACTTC.

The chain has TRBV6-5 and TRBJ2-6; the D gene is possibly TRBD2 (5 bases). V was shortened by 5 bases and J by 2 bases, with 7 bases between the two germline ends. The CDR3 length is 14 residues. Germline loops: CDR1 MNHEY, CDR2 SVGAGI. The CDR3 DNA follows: TGTGCCAGCAGTAAGGAGGCTGGGGCCAACGTCCTGACTTTC. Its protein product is CASSKEAGANVLTF.

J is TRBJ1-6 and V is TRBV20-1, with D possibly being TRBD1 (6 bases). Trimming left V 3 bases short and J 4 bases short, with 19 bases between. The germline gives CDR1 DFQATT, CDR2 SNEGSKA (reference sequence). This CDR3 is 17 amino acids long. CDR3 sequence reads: CSARDSTEMLYNSPLHF. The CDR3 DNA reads TGCAGTGCTAGGGACAGTACAGAGATGTTGTATAATTCACCCCTCCACTTT.

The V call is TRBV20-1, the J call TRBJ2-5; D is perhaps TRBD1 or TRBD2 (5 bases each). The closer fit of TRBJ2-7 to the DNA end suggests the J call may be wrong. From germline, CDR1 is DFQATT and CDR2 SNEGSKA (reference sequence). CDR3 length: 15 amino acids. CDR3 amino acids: CSARDFRDGPYEQYF. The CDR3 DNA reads TGCAGTGCTAGAGACTTCCGGGACGGCCCCTACGAGCAGTACTTC.

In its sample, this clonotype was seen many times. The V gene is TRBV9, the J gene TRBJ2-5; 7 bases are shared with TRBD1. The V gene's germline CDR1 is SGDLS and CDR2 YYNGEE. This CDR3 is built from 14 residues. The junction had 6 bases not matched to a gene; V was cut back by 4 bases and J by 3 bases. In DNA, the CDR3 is TGTGCCAGCAGCTTAGTCGGGACAGAAGAGACCCAGTACTTC. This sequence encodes CASSLVGTEETQYF.

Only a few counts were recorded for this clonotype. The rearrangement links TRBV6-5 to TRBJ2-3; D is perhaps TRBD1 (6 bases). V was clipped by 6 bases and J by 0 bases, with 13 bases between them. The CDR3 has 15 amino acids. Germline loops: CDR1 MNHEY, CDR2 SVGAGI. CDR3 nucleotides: TGTGCCAGCAGGGGACCGGGACACAGCACAGATACGCAGTATTTT. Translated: CASRGPGHSTDTQYF.

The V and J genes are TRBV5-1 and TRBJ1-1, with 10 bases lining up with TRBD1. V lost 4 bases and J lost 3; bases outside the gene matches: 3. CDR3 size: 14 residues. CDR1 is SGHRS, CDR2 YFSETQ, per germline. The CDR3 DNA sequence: TGCGCCAGCAGCGCCGGGACAGGGGACACTGAAGCTTTCTTT. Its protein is CASSAGTGDTEAFF.

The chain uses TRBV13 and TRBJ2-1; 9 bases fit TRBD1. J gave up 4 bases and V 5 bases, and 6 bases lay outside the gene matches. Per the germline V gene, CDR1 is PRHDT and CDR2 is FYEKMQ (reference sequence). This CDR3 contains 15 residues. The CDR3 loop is CASSERDRVYNEQFF. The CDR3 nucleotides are TGTGCCAGCAGCGAACGGGACAGGGTATACAATGAGCAGTTCTTC.

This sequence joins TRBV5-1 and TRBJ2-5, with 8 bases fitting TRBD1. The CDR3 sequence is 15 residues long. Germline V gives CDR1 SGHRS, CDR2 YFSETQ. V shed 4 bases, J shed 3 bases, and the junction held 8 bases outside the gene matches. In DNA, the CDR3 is TGCGCCAGCAGCCGCCCGACAGGGGCAAAAGAGACCCAGTACTTC. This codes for CASSRPTGAKETQYF. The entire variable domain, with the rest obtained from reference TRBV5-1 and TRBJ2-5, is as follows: KAGVTQTPRYLIKTRGQQVTLSCSPISGHRSVSWYQQTPGQGLQFLFEYFSETQRNKGNFPGRFSGRQFSNSRSEMNVSTLELGDSALYLCASSRPTGAKETQYFGPGTRLLVL.

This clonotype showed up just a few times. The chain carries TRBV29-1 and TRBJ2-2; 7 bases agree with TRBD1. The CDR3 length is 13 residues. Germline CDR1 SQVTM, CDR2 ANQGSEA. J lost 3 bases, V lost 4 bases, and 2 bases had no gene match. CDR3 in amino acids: CSVAGTDTGELFF. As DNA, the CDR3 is TGCAGCGTTGCCGGGACAGACACCGGGGAGCTGTTTTTT.

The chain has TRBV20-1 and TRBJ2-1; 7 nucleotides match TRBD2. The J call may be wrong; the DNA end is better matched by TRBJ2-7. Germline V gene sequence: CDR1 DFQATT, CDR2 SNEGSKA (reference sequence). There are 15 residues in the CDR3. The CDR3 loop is CSARAAGLPSNEQYF. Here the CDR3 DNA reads TGCAGTGCTAGAGCAGCGGGACTACCTTCCAATGAGCAGTACTTC.

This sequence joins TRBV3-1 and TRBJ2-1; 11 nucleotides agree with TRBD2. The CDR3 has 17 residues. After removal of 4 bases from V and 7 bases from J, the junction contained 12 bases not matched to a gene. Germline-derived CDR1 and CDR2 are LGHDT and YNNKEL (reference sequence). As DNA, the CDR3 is TGTGCCAGCAGCCTCCTCTCGACTAGCGGGAAAACAAATGAGCAGTTCTTC. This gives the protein CASSLLSTSGKTNEQFF.

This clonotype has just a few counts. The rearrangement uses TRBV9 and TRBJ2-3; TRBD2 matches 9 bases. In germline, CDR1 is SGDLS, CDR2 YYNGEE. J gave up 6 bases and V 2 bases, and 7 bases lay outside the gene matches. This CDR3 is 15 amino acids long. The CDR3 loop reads CASSVLAGIFDTQYF. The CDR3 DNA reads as TGTGCCAGCAGCGTGCTAGCGGGGATATTTGATACGCAGTATTTT. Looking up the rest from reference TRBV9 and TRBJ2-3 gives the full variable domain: DSGVTQTPKHLITATGQRVTLRCSPRSGDLSVYWYQQSLDQGLQFLIQYYNGEERAKGNILERFSAQQFPDLHSELNLSSLELGDSALYFCASSVLAGIFDTQYFGPGTRLTVL.

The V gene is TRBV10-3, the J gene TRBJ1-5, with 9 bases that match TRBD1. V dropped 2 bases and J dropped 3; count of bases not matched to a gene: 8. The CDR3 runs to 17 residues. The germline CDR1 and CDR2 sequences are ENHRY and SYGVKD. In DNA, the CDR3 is TGTGCCATCAGTGAGCCACGCGACAGGGGGGCCAATCAGCCCCAGCATTTT. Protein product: CAISEPRDRGANQPQHF.

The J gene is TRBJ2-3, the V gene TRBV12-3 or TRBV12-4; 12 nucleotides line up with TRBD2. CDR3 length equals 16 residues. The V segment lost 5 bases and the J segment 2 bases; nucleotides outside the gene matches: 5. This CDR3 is CASSERTSGNTDTQYF. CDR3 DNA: TGTGCCAGCAGTGAACGGACTAGCGGGAACACAGATACGCAGTATTTT.